This paragraph covers one TCR beta chain sequence. Original processing methods: Nucleated cell number was recorded as an estimate derived from reference gene primer amplification. Sequenced by immunoSEQ multiplex PCR; TCRdb stores in-frame clones only, minus some. The V and J calls and clone size come from that table; D and trimming were worked out from the DNA. This table holds about 210,000 clones, roughly 82% found once. The sample comes from a study of blood T cell repertoires in COVID-19. Study as a whole: Sites in the United States, Italy and Spain provided acute and convalescent COVID-19 samples. Sample material is recorded as cDNA or gDNA derived from T cells, B-cell-depleted T cells, or PBMCs.

The CDR3 is made up of 15 amino acids. V was pared by 6 bases and J by 6 bases, with 4 bases of the junction left unmatched. CDR1 is MGHRA and CDR2 is YSYEKL in the germline V gene. This clonotype was sampled from a woman aged 35 to 49 with acute or convalescent COVID-19. The specimen was peripheral blood. The V and J genes are TRBV4-1 and TRBJ2-2, with 13 positions matching TRBD2. The DNA of the CDR3 is TGCGCCAGCAGACTAGCGGGGGGGCCGGCCGGGGAGCTGTTTTTT. This codes for CASRLAGGPAGELFF.